This is a list of T cell receptor beta chains from one sample in a study of T cell changes during pregnancy in multiple sclerosis. Assay: immunoSEQ multiplex PCR; the TCRdb copy retains only in-frame clones and omits some. The repertoire holds tens of thousands of clones, with just under 90% as singletons. The sequencing used peripheral blood, collected in the first trimester of pregnancy. The receptors were gathered from a female donor in good health, enrolled as a control in a pregnancy study. The CDR3 runs from the conserved cysteine through the conserved F or W. D genes are given only for firm matches. The listing skips clone size in some rows; elsewhere it reads once, few, many or a size class.

v_call,j_call,d_call,clone_size,cdr3_aa,cdr3_nt
TRBV25-1,TRBJ2-4,TRBD2,NA,CASSGSGGLVKNIQYF,TGTGCCAGCAGTGGAAGCGGGGGTCTCGTCAAAAACATTCAGTACTTC
TRBV5-4,TRBJ2-5,NA,NA,CASSLQGTQETQYF,TGTGCCAGCAGCTTGCAGGGCACCCAAGAGACCCAGTACTTC
TRBV19,TRBJ1-3,TRBD1,once,CASSIQGAGGNTIYF,TGTGCCAGTAGTATTCAGGGGGCGGGTGGAAACACCATATATTTT
TRBV5-4,TRBJ2-5,NA,NA,CASSSHGGEETQYF,TGTGCCAGCAGCTCTCATGGGGGCGAAGAGACCCAGTACTTC
TRBV12-5,TRBJ2-3,NA,NA,CASGLTHLRDLGVGDTQYF,TGTGCTAGTGGTTTGACTCACCTCCGGGACTTAGGGGTGGGGGATACGCAGTATTTT
TRBV5-1,TRBJ2-1,TRBD2,NA,CASSPSGGSYNEQFF,TGCGCCAGCAGCCCTAGCGGGGGTTCCTACAATGAGCAGTTCTTC
TRBV7-9,TRBJ1-1,NA,NA,CASSWGDRRTDEAFF,TGTGCCAGCAGCTGGGGGGACCGACGAACGGACGAAGCTTTCTTT
TRBV5-4,TRBJ2-7,TRBD2,NA,CASSLAGARYEQYF,TGTGCCAGCAGCTTAGCGGGGGCGAGGTACGAGCAGTACTTC
TRBV5-1,TRBJ2-3,TRBD2,NA,CASSLSQPAGGRDTQYF,TGCGCCAGCAGCCTCTCGCAGCCCGCGGGGGGCAGAGATACGCAGTATTTT
TRBV6-1,TRBJ1-1,NA,once,CASSEAKQNTEAFF,TGTGCCAGCAGTGAAGCGAAACAGAACACTGAAGCTTTCTTT